This entry lists 16 T cell receptor beta chains sequenced from one sample in a study of blood T cell repertoires in COVID-19. Some clones are missing from TCRdb's copy, which holds only in-frame ones; the method was immunoSEQ multiplex PCR. The data contain some 110,000 clones, around 85% of them singletons. Sequenced material: peripheral blood. These receptors were collected from a man over 45 with acute or convalescent COVID-19.

The chain couples TRBV6-1 to TRBJ2-3, with TRBD2 identical over 7 bases. The CDR3 contains 15 residues. Germline CDR1 reads MNHNS; CDR2 reads SASEGT. The trim removed 3 bases at V and 4 bases at J, leaving 7 bases unmatched. CDR3 amino acids: CASSDLAGDPDTQYF. The CDR3 DNA is TGTGCCAGCAGTGATCTGGCGGGGGATCCAGATACGCAGTATTTT.

The chain joins TRBV12-5 to TRBJ1-1; D gene ambiguous. V was pared by 7 bases and J by 7 bases, with 13 bases between. The germline gives CDR1 LGHNT, CDR2 FRNRAP. The CDR3 runs to 12 residues. The CDR3 reads CASAHPVGEAFF. The CDR3 nucleotides read TGTGCTAGTGCCCACCCAGTTGGTGAAGCTTTCTTT.

This clone turned up a few times. The gene calls are TRBV2 and TRBJ1-6, with D tentatively TRBD1 (6 bases). V lost 3 bases, J lost 10 bases, and 16 bases lay in between. CDR1 SNHLY and CDR2 FYNNEI come from the germline V gene. This CDR3 spans 15 amino acids. The CDR3 region has the DNA TGTGCCAGCAGTGATATGGGGGCCGGCGGGTCACCCCTCCACTTT. Its translation: CASSDMGAGGSPLHF. The full variable domain, completed using reference TRBV2 and TRBJ1-6, is EPEVTQTPSHQVTQMGQEVILRCVPISNHLYFYWYRQILGQKVEFLVSFYNNEISEKSEIFDDQFSVERPDGSNFTLKIRSTKLEDSAMYFCASSDMGAGGSPLHFGNGTRLTVT.

The chain couples TRBV10-3 to TRBJ2-2, with 9 positions matching TRBD2. Germline loops: CDR1 ENHRY, CDR2 SYGVKD. Trimming removed 2 bases from V and 6 bases from J; junction bases left unmatched: 10. CDR3 length: 17 residues. The DNA of the CDR3 is TGTGCCATCAGTGAGCGGGGTAGCGGGGGAGTGGCCGGGGAGCTGTTTTTT. It yields the protein CAISERGSGGVAGELFF.

The genes are TRBV6-5 and TRBJ2-7; the match to TRBD1 covers 7 bases. The CDR3 extends over 15 amino acids. The V gene end was trimmed by 0 bases and the J gene end by 3 bases; junction bases not matched to a gene: 5. The V gene's germline CDR1 is MNHEY and CDR2 SVGAGI. The CDR3 nucleotides are TGTGCCAGCAGTTACTCGAGGGGGCAGTTCTACGAGCAGTACTTC. Encoded protein: CASSYSRGQFYEQYF.

The rearrangement joins TRBV11-3 to TRBJ2-7; the match to TRBD1 covers 10 bases. The CDR3 extends over 15 amino acids. V shed 5 bases and J 1 base; nucleotides not matched to a gene: 5. The germline V gene has CDR1 SGHNT and CDR2 YENEEA. This CDR3 reads CASSVGQGISYEQYF. The CDR3 DNA is TGTGCCAGCAGCGTGGGACAGGGGATATCCTACGAGCAGTACTTC.

V usage is TRBV4-2 and J usage is TRBJ2-3, with a weak D call TRBD1 (6 bases). CDR3 length equals 15 residues. Germline CDR1 reads LGHNA; CDR2 reads YNFKEQ. V shed 2 bases and J shed 5 bases, with 14 bases lying between them. The CDR3 reads CASSQLGAPGDTQYF. DNA for the CDR3: TGTGCCAGCAGCCAACTGGGGGCCCCAGGAGATACGCAGTATTTT.

The V and J genes are TRBV3-1 (or the pseudogene TRBV3-2) and TRBJ2-5, with 11 bases lining up with TRBD2. Germline CDR1 and CDR2: LGHDT and YNNKEL (reference sequence). This CDR3 spans 15 amino acids. J lost 5 bases, V lost 2 bases, and 4 bases had no gene match. The chain's CDR3 is CASSQMTSGVETQYF. CDR3 in DNA: TGTGCCAGCAGCCAAATGACTAGCGGGGTGGAGACCCAGTACTTC.

This clone was detected only a few times. This chain connects TRBV5-1 to TRBJ2-1, with TRBD2 matching 9 bases. V trimming: 4 bases; J trimming: 5 bases; junction bases outside the gene matches: 4. The V gene's germline CDR1 is SGHRS and CDR2 YFSETQ. CDR3 length: 14 residues. Written as DNA, the CDR3 is TGCGCCAGCAGCCCGACTAGCGGAAACAATGAGCAGTTCTTC. This sequence encodes CASSPTSGNNEQFF.

The chain carries TRBV27 and TRBJ2-7; 8 bases agree with TRBD2. The CDR3 has 13 amino acids. Germline assignment: CDR1 MNHEY and CDR2 SMNVEV (reference sequence). The junction had 2 bases not matched to a gene; V was cut back by 2 bases and J by 5 bases. CDR3 DNA sequence: TGTGCCAGCAGTTTAAGCGGGAGAAACGAGCAGTACTTC. It encodes CASSLSGRNEQYF.

The chain carries TRBV6-6 and TRBJ1-4; the D is unclear. Trimming removed 5 bases from V and 4 bases from J, with 17 bases in between. CDR3 length: 16 amino acids. Germline V CDR1 and CDR2: MNHNY, SVGAGI (reference sequence). The CDR3 DNA reads as TGTGCCAGCAGTCCTGGGAGTAGGGAGGTTAATGAAAAACTGTTTTTT. Translated, it gives CASSPGSREVNEKLFF.

The chain combines TRBV9 with TRBJ1-1; D gene unclear. The germline V and J ends were trimmed by 0 bases and 6 bases, with 15 bases remaining between them. The CDR3 covers 15 residues. Germline V CDR1 and CDR2: SGDLS, YYNGEE. This CDR3 reads CASSVGMREGAEAFF. CDR3 sequence (DNA): TGTGCCAGCAGCGTAGGCATGAGGGAGGGTGCTGAAGCTTTCTTT.

This clone was detected only once. The chain couples TRBV4-1 to TRBJ1-1; 8 positions agree with TRBD1. The CDR3 extends over 16 amino acids. The ends lost 4 bases at V and 1 base at J; junction bases unmatched: 8. The germline CDR1 and CDR2 sequences are MGHRA and YSYEKL. The CDR3, as DNA: TGCGCCAGCAGCCTCAGGGGTCAGGGGGCGAACACTGAAGCTTTCTTT. It specifies CASSLRGQGANTEAFF.

A few counts support this clone. V usage is TRBV9 and J usage is TRBJ1-2; D ambiguous. V lost 6 bases, J lost 4 bases, and 10 bases lay in between. CDR3 length: 12 residues. Looked up from germline, CDR1 is SGDLS and CDR2 is YYNGEE. CDR3 in amino acids: CASKTRGYGYTF. CDR3 bases: TGTGCCAGCAAGACGCGGGGCTATGGCTACACCTTC.

The CDR3 here is CASTPEMNTEAFF. The DNA for the CDR3 is TGTGCCAGCACGCCGGAGATGAACACTGAAGCTTTCTTT. The chain combines TRBV2 with TRBJ1-1, with D unresolved. V gave up 7 bases and J gave up 0 bases, with 9 bases separating them. CDR3 length: 13 amino acids. The germline V gene has CDR1 SNHLY and CDR2 FYNNEI.

V and J are TRBV5-1 and TRBJ2-5; D is ambiguous. The V gene's germline CDR1 is SGHRS and CDR2 YFSETQ. V lost 0 bases to trimming and J lost 2 bases, with 5 bases between them. This CDR3 region has 13 residues. The CDR3 spells CASSLALQETQYF. The CDR3 DNA reads TGCGCCAGCAGCTTGGCGTTACAAGAGACCCAGTACTTC.